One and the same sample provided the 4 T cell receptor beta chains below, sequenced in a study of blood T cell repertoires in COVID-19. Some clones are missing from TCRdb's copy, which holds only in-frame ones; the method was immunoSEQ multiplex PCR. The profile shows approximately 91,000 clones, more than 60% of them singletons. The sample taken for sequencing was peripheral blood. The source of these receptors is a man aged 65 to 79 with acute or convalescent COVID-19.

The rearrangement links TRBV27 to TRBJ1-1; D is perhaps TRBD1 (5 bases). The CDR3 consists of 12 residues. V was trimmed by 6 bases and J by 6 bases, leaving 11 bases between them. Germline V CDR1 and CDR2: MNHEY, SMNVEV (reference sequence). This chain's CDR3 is CASSRWGAEAFF. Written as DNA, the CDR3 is TGTGCCAGCAGCCGGTGGGGCGCTGAAGCTTTCTTT.

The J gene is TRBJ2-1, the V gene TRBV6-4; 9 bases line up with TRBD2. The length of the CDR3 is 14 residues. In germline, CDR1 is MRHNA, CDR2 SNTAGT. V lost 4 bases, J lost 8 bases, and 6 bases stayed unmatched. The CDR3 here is CASSAGTSWHEQFF. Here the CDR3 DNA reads TGTGCCAGCAGTGCCGGGACTAGCTGGCATGAGCAGTTCTTC.

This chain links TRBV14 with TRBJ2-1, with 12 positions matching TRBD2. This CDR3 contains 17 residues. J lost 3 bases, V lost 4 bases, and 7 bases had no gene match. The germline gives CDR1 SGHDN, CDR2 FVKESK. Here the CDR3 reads CASSLVTSGSLYNEQFF. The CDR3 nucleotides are TGTGCCAGCAGCCTTGTGACTAGCGGGAGCCTCTACAATGAGCAGTTCTTC.

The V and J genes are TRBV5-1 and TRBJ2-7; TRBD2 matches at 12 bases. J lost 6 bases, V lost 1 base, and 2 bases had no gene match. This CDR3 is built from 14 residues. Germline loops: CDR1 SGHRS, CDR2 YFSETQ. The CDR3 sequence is CASSLQLAGGEQYF. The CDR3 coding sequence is TGCGCCAGCAGCTTGCAACTAGCGGGAGGCGAGCAGTACTTC.